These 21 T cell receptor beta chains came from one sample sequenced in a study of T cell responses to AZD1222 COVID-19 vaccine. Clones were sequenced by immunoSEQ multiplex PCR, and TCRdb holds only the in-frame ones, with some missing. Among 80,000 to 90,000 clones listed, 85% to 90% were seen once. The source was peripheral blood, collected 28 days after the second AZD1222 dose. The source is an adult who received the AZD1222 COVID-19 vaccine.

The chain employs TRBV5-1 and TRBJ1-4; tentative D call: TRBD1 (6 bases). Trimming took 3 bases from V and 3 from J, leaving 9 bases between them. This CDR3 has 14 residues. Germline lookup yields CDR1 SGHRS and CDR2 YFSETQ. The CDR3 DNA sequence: TGCGCCAGCAGCTCAACAGGGTCTAATGAAAAACTGTTTTTT. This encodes CASSSTGSNEKLFF.

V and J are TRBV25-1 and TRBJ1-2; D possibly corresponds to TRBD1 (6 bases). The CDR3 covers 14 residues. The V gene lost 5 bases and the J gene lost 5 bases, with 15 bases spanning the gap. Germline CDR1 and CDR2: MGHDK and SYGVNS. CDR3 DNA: TGTGCCAGCAGTCTCCCGGGGGCGAAGTATGGCTACACCTTC. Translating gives CASSLPGAKYGYTF.

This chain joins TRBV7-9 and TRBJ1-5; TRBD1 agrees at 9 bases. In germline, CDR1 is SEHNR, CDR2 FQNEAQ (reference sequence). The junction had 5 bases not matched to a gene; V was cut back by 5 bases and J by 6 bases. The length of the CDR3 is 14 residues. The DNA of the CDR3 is TGTGCCAGCAGCGTAACAGGGGGCGGTCAGCCCCAGCATTTT. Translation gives CASSVTGGGQPQHF.

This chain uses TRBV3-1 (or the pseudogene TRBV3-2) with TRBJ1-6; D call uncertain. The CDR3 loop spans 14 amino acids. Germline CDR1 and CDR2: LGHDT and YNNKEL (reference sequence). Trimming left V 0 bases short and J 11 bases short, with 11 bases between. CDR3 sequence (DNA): TGTGCCAGCAGCCAAGATCCCGGGAGAGCACCCCTCCACTTT. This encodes CASSQDPGRAPLHF.

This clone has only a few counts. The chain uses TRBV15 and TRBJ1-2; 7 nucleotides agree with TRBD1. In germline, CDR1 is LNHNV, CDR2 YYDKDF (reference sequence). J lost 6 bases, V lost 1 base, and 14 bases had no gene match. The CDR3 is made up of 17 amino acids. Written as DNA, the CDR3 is TGTGCCACCAGCAGAGCGGCCCGTACAGGGGTTTTTGATGGCTACACCTTC. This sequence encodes CATSRAARTGVFDGYTF. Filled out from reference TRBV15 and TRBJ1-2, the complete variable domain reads DAMVIQNPRYQVTQFGKPVTLSCSQTLNHNVMYWYQQKSSQAPKLLFHYYDKDFNNEADTPDNFQSRRPNTSFCFLDIRSPGLGDTAMYLCATSRAARTGVFDGYTFGSGTRLTVV.

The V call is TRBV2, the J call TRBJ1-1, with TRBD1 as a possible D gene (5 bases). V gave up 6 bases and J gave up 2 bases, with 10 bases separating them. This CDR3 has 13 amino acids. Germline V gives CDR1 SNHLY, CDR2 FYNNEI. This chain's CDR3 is CASSSQVNTEAFF. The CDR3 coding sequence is TGTGCCAGCAGCTCACAGGTTAACACTGAAGCTTTCTTT.

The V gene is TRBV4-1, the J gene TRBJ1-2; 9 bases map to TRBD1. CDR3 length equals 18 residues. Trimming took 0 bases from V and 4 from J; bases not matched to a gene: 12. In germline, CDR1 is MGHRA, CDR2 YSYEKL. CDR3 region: CASSQDKGQGVSGYGYTF. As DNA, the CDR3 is TGCGCCAGCAGCCAAGATAAGGGACAGGGCGTTAGTGGCTATGGCTACACCTTC.

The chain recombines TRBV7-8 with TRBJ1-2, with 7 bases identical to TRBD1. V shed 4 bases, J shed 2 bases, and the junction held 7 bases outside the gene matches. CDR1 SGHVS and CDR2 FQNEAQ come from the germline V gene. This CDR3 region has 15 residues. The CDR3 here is CASSSTTGRNYGYTF. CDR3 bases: TGTGCCAGCAGCTCCACGACAGGGCGAAACTATGGCTACACCTTC.

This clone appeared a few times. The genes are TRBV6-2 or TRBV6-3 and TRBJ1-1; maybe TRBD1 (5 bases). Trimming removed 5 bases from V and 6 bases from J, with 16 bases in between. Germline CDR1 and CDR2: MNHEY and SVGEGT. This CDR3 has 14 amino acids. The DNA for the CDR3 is TGTGCCAGCAGTGCCAGGGCACCCCTCCCTGAAGCTTTCTTT. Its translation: CASSARAPLPEAFF.

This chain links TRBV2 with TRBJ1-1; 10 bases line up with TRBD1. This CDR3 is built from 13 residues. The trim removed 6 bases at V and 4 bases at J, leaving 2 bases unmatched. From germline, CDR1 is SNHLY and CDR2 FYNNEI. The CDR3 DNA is TGTGCCAGCAGGGGGACAGGGGCCACTGAAGCTTTCTTT. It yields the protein CASRGTGATEAFF. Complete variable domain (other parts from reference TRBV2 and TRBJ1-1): EPEVTQTPSHQVTQMGQEVILRCVPISNHLYFYWYRQILGQKVEFLVSFYNNEISEKSEIFDDQFSVERPDGSNFTLKIRSTKLEDSAMYFCASRGTGATEAFFGQGTRLTVV.

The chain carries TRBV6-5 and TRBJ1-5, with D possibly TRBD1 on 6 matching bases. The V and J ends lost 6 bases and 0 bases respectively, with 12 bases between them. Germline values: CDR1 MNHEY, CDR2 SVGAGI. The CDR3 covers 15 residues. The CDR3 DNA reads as TGTGCCAGCAGAGGAACAGGGTTTAGCAATCAGCCCCAGCATTTT. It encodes CASRGTGFSNQPQHF.

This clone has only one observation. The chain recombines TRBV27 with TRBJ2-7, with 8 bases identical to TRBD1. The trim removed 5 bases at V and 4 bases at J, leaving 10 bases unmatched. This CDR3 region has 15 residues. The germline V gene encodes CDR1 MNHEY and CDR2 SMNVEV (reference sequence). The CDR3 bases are TGTGCCAGCAGTCCCCAGGGGGCTTATGGATACGAGCAGTACTTC. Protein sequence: CASSPQGAYGYEQYF.

CDR3 amino acids: CASSPRRGYYETQYF. The CDR3 coding sequence is TGTGCCAGCAGCCCCCGGCGAGGATATTATGAGACCCAGTACTTC. This chain uses TRBV3-1 (or the pseudogene TRBV3-2) with TRBJ2-5, with no clear D. The CDR3 length is 15 residues. CDR1 is LGHDT, CDR2 YNNKEL, per germline (reference sequence). V was clipped by 4 bases and J by 5 bases, with 17 bases between them.

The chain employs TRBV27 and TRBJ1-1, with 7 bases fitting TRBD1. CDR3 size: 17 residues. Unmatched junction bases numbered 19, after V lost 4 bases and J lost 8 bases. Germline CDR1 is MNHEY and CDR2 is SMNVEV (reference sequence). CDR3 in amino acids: CASSSPRGGQRRPEAFF. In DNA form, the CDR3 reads TGTGCCAGCAGTTCCCCCCGTGGGGGACAGCGGAGACCCGAAGCTTTCTTT.

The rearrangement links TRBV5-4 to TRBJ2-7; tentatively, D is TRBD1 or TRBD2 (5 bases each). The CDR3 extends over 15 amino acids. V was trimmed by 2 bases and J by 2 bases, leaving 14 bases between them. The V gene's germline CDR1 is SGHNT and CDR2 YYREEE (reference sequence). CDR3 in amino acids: CASSFWGTSTYEQYF. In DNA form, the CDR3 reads TGTGCCAGCAGCTTCTGGGGGACGTCCACCTACGAGCAGTACTTC. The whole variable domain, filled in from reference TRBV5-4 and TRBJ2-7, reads ETGVTQSPTHLIKTRGQQVTLRCSSQSGHNTVSWYQQALGQGPQFIFQYYREEENGRGNFPPRFSGLQFPNYSSELNVNALELDDSALYLCASSFWGTSTYEQYFGPGTRLTVT.

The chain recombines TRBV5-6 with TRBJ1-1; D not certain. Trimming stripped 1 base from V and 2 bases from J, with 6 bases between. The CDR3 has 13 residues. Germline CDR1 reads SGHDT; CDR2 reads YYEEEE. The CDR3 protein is CASSLWGNTEAFF. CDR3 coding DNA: TGTGCCAGCAGCTTGTGGGGAAACACTGAAGCTTTCTTT.

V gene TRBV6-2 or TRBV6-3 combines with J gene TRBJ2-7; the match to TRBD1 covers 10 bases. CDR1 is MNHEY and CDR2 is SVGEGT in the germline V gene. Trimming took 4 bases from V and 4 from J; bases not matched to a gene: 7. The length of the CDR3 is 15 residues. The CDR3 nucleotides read TGTGCCAGCAGTTCCCCCGGGACAGGGGAATACGAGCAGTACTTC. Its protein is CASSSPGTGEYEQYF.

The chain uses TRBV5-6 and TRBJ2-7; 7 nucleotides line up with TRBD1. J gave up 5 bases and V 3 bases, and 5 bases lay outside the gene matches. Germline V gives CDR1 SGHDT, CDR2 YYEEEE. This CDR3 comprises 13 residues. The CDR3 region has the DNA TGTGCCAGCAGCTCACAGGGGAGCCACGAGCAGTACTTC. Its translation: CASSSQGSHEQYF.

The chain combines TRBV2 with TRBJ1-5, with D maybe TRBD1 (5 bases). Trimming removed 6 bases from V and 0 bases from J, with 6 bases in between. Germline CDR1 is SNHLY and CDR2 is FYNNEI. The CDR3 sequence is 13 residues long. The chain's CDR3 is CASRGDSNQPQHF. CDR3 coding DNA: TGTGCCAGCAGGGGGGATAGCAATCAGCCCCAGCATTTT.

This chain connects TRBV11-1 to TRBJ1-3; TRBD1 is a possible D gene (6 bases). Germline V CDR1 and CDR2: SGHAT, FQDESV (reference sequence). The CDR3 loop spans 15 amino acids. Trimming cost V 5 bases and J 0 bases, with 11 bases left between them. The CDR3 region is CASSHGQSSGNTIYF. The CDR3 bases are TGTGCCAGCAGCCATGGACAGTCCTCTGGAAACACCATATATTTT.

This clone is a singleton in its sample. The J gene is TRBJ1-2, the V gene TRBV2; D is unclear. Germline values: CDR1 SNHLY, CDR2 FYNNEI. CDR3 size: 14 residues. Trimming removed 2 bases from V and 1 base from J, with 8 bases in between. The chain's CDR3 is CASSERVNNYGYTF. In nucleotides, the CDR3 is TGTGCCAGCAGTGAAAGGGTCAATAACTATGGCTACACCTTC. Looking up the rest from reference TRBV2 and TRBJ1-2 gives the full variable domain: EPEVTQTPSHQVTQMGQEVILRCVPISNHLYFYWYRQILGQKVEFLVSFYNNEISEKSEIFDDQFSVERPDGSNFTLKIRSTKLEDSAMYFCASSERVNNYGYTFGSGTRLTVV.